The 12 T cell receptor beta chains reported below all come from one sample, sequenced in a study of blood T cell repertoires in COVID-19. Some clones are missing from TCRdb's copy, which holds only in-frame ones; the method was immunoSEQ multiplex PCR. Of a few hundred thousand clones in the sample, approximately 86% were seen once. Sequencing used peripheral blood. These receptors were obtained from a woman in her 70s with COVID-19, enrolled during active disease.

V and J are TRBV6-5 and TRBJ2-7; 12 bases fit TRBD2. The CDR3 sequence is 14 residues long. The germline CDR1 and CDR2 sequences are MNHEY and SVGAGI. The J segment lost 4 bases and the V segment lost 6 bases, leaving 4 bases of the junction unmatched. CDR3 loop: CASRLAGGPYEQYF. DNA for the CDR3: TGTGCCAGCAGACTAGCGGGGGGACCTTACGAGCAGTACTTC.

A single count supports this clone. CDR3 sequence: CASSVWTGPGDEQFF. The CDR3, as DNA: TGTGCCAGCAGCGTTTGGACAGGGCCGGGCGATGAGCAGTTCTTC. The chain has TRBV9 and TRBJ2-1; TRBD1 agrees at 8 bases. The length of the CDR3 is 15 residues. V lost 2 bases to trimming and J lost 8 bases; unmatched junction nucleotides: 9. The germline V gene has CDR1 SGDLS and CDR2 YYNGEE.

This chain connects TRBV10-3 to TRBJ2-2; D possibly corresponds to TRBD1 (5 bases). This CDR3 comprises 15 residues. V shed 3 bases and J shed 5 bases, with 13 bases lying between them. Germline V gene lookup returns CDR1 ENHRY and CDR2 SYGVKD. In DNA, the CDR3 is TGTGCCATCAGTGACCAAACGAAGGGGACCGGGGAGCTGTTTTTT. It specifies CAISDQTKGTGELFF.

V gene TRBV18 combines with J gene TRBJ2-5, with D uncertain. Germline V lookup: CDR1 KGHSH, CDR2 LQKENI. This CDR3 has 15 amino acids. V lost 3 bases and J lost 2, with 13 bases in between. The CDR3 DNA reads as TGTGCCAGCTCACCGGTGGGCTCATCTCAAGAGACCCAGTACTTC. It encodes CASSPVGSSQETQYF.

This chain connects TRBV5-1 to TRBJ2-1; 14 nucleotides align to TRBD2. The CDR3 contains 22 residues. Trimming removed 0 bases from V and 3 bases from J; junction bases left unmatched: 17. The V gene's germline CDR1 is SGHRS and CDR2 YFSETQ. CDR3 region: CASSLDRGRGLAGASLYNEQFF. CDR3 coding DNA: TGCGCCAGCAGCTTGGACAGGGGCCGGGGACTAGCGGGGGCATCACTCTACAATGAGCAGTTCTTC.

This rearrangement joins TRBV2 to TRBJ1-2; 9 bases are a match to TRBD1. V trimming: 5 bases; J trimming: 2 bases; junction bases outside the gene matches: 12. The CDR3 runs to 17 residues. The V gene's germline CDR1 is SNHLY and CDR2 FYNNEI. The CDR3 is CASSPTGTGLRNYGYTF. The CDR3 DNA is TGTGCCAGCAGTCCCACCGGGACAGGGCTTCGAAACTATGGCTACACCTTC.

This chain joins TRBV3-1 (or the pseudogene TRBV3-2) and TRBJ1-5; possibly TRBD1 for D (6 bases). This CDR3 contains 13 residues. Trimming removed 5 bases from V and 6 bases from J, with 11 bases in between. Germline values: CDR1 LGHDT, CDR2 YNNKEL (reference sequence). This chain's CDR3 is CASSSRGGQPQHF. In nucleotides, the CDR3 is TGTGCCAGCAGCTCGCGAGGGGGTCAGCCCCAGCATTTT.

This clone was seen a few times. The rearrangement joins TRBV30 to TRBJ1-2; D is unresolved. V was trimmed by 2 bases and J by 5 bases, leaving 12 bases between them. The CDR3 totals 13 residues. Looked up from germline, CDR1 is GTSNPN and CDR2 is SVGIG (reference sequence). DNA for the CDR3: TGTGCCTGGAGTTCTCTAGTAGGTTATGGCTACACCTTC. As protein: CAWSSLVGYGYTF.

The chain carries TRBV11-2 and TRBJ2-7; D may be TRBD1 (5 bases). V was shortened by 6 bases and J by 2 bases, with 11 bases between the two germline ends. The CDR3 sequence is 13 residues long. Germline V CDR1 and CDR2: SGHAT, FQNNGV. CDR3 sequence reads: CASSSRQTYEQYF. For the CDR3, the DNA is TGTGCCAGCAGTTCTCGACAGACCTACGAGCAGTACTTC.

CDR3 bases: TGTGCCAGCTCAACGGGGGGGCACGAGCAGTACTTC. Translating it yields CASSTGGHEQYF. The gene calls are TRBV27 and TRBJ2-7; 8 nucleotides agree with TRBD2. This CDR3 region has 12 residues. The germline V gene encodes CDR1 MNHEY and CDR2 SMNVEV (reference sequence). Unmatched junction bases numbered 5, after V lost 8 bases and J lost 5 bases.

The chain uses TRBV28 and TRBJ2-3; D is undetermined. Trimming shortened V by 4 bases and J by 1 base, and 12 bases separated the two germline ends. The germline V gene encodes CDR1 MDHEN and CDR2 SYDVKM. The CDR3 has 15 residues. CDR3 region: CASSSAPRGTDTQYF. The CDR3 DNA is TGTGCCAGCAGTTCTGCCCCCCGCGGCACAGATACGCAGTATTTT.

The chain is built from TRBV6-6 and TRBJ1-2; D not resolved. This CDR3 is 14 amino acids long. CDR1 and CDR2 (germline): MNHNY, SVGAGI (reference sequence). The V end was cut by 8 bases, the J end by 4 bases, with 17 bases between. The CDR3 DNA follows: TGTGCCAGCCGGATAGAAGGACTGAGCTATGGCTACACCTTC. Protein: CASRIEGLSYGYTF.